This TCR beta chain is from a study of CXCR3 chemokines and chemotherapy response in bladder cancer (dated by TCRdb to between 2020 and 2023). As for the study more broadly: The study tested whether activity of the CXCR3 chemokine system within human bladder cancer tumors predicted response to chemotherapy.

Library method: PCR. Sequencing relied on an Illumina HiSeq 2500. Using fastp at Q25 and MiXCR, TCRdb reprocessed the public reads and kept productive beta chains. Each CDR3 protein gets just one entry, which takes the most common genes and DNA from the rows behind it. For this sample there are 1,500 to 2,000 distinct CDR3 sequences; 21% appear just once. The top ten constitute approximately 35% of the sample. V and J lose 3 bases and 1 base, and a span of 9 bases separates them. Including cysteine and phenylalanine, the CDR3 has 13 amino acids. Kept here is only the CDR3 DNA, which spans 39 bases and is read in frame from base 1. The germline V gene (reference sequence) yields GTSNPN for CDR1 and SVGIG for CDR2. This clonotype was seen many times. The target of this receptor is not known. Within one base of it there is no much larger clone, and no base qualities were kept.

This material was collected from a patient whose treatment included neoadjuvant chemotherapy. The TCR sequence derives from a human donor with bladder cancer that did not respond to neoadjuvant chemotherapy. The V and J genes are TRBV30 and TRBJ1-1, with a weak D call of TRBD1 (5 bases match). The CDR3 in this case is CAWRGQGNTEAFF. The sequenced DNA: TGTGCCTGGAGGGGGCAGGGGAACACTGAAGCTTTCTTT.